This T cell receptor (beta chain) was recovered during a study of cytomegalovirus exposure and HLA in healthy donors. Study outcomes and limitations: Cytomegalovirus association was listed for about 170 TCR beta chains. Confirmation was obtained in vitro that a few CMV-associated chains are specific for CMV antigens.

Using immunoSEQ multiplex PCR, the repertoire was profiled, and TCRdb retains in-frame clones only, with some absent. The table has roughly 130,000 clones, 89% seen once. A roughly 120-subject validation cohort, separate from the 666-subject first cohort, supplied the donors. Germline lookup yields CDR1 SEHNR and CDR2 FQNEAQ (reference sequence). The V end was cut by 1 base, the J end by 0 bases, with 7 bases between. The CDR3 totals 16 residues. As concerns this clone: Antigen specificity is unknown.

J is TRBJ1-6 and V is TRBV7-9; no reliable D call. The receptor was isolated from a man between 25 and 39 years old in good health and CMV-seronegative. Sequenced material: PBMCs. Here the CDR3 reads CASSLVVSSYNSPLHF. The CDR3 DNA follows: TGTGCCAGCAGCTTAGTGGTGAGCTCCTATAATTCACCCCTCCACTTT.